The subject of this entry is one TCR beta chain. It lacks a known antigen. No base quality values were provided; no much bigger clone lies one nucleotide off. RNA was extracted with the RNeasy kit and roughly 0.5 to 1 ug was reverse transcribed using random hexamers. The immunoSEQ multiplex PCR assay, covering 54 Vbeta and 13 Jbeta segments, was used to amplify TCR beta CDR3 regions. To correct PCR amplification bias, a synthetic template baseline was used for both primer optimization and computational correction. The source study handled its data this way. Reads were annotated to V, D and J genes per IMGT and analyzed with immunoSEQ Analyzer, keeping only productive sequences. Clonality was calculated as one minus the Shannon entropy normalized by log2 of the number of productive unique sequences. Public and private clones were assessed among the 100 most prevalent clones of each patient and control. A clone was defined as Susac-specific if it was absent from the healthy and MS cohorts, from more than 850 published viral clones and from other ImmuneACCESS disease sequences. TCRdb itself trimmed the public reads at Q25 with fastp, ran MiXCR and retained productive beta chains. CDR3 protein duplicates are merged, each entry listing the most common genes and DNA. These V and J calls originate from TCRdb's pipeline instead of the authors' own analysis. The sample includes some 160,000 distinct CDR3 sequences, with 85% to 95% observed a single time. The ten top clones hold around 0.16% of the sample.

High-throughput TCR beta sequencing profiled peripheral blood CD8+ and CD4+ T cells from healthy donors, Susac syndrome patients and multiple sclerosis patients. The multiple sclerosis controls were treatment-naive patients who had stable or active relapsing-remitting disease and met the revised McDonald criteria. Bulk CD8+ and CD4+ T cells were purified by magnetic negative isolation, whereas CD8+ TEMRA cells were enriched by FACS. Blood was drawn into EDTA tubes, processed within 24 hours, and PBMCs were isolated by density gradient centrifugation. PBMCs intended for TCR sequencing were cryopreserved in liquid nitrogen and thawed later in a water bath at 37 degrees C. A purity of at least 90% was achieved for sorted or isolated CD4+, CD8+ and CD8+ TEMRA cells. These data come from a study of CD8 T cells in Susac syndrome (dated by TCRdb to the late 2010s). Broadly, across the study: Repertoire sequencing was used to test whether CD8+ T cell activation and differentiation in Susac syndrome was antigen driven. CD8+ T cell repertoire clonality was compared between eleven to twelve healthy donors, about 14 Susac syndrome patients and approximately 16 multiple sclerosis patients. What the study reported, not specific to this receptor: The number of individuals in the TCR sequencing and HLA analysis was acknowledged as relatively small.

There are 14 amino acids in the CDR3, from cysteine to phenylalanine inclusive. The retained sequence is limited to the CDR3, 42 bases, with the frame set at the first base. The trim is 5 bases for V and 3 bases for J, with a gap of 11 bases between the germline ends. The germline V gene encodes CDR1 MDHEN and CDR2 SYDVKM. The receptor was isolated from a human donor with multiple sclerosis. The sequenced sample consisted of CD8+ T cells from PBMCs. The chain is encoded by TRBV28 joined to TRBJ1-5, and the D gene may be TRBD1, 5 bases matching. CDR3 sequence: CASSGGLDNQPQHF. DNA sequence: TGTGCCAGCAGTGGGGGGTTGGACAATCAGCCCCAGCATTTT.